A single sample gave rise to the 17 T cell receptor beta chains below, sequenced in a study of shared clonotypes between healthy human individuals. Produced via immunoSEQ multiplex PCR; TCRdb's table is partial and in-frame only. The data show around 600,000 clones, 98% seen once. The naive CD8 fraction comprised CD45RO-negative cells positively selected for CCR7 and excluded terminally differentiated effector memory CD45RA+ cells. The sequenced sample consisted of naive CD8+ T cells sorted from blood. These receptor sequences come from a man aged 25 to 40 in good health.

Notes on this clone: Other DNA sequences in the same sample also yield this CDR3. The rearrangement links TRBV15 to TRBJ1-5, with unresolved D. The length of the CDR3 is 15 residues. The germline gives CDR1 LNHNV, CDR2 YYDKDF (reference sequence). The V end was cut by 0 bases, the J end by 1 base, with 7 bases between. The CDR3 loop reads CATSRDGGSNQPQHF. As DNA, the CDR3 is TGTGCCACCAGCAGAGATGGAGGGAGCAATCAGCCCCAGCATTTT.

The J gene is TRBJ2-7, the V gene TRBV27; TRBD2 matches 8 bases. CDR1 is MNHEY and CDR2 is SMNVEV in the germline V gene (reference sequence). V was pared by 5 bases and J by 0 bases, with 12 bases of the junction left unmatched. The CDR3 is 17 amino acids. This chain's CDR3 is CASSPYQTSASSYEQYF. The CDR3 DNA reads TGTGCCAGCAGTCCCTACCAGACTAGCGCGAGCTCCTACGAGCAGTACTTC.

The V and J genes are TRBV7-2 and TRBJ2-2, with a weak D call TRBD1 (6 bases). The V end lost 5 bases, the J end lost 3 bases, and 16 bases lay between the germline ends. CDR1 is SGHTA, CDR2 FQGNSA, per germline. This CDR3 is 16 amino acids long. The CDR3 DNA sequence: TGTGCCAGCAGCCCGTACGACAGGACCGACACCGGGGAGCTGTTTTTT. The encoded protein is CASSPYDRTDTGELFF.

The chain is built from TRBV10-1 and TRBJ2-5, with 8 bases matching TRBD1. J lost 5 bases, V lost 4 bases, and 6 bases had no gene match. Germline V gene lookup returns CDR1 WNHNN and CDR2 SYGVQD (reference sequence). CDR3 size: 14 residues. The DNA of the CDR3 is TGCGCCAGCAGTGCGGGGACAGGAGAGGAGACCCAGTACTTC. As protein: CASSAGTGEETQYF.

This rearrangement joins TRBV27 to TRBJ1-2, with a weak D call TRBD1 (5 bases). The CDR3 has 13 amino acids. V was cut by 7 bases and J by 6 bases, with 15 bases left in between. From germline, CDR1 is MNHEY and CDR2 SMNVEV (reference sequence). Here the CDR3 DNA reads TGTGCCAGCAAGAGGGGCCACTTGGATGGCTACACCTTC. The encoded protein is CASKRGHLDGYTF.

The rearrangement uses TRBV6-1 and TRBJ2-7; D tentatively reads TRBD1 or TRBD2 (5 bases each). This CDR3 contains 18 residues. The germline V gene encodes CDR1 MNHNS and CDR2 SASEGT. The ends were cut back, 0 bases at V and 1 base at J, with 19 bases in the middle. The CDR3 is CASSEALSYGTESYEQYF. In DNA, the CDR3 is TGTGCCAGCAGTGAAGCGCTTAGTTATGGGACCGAGTCCTACGAGCAGTACTTC.

This chain links TRBV19 with TRBJ2-1; D might be TRBD1 (6 bases). The V end lost 3 bases, the J end lost 10 bases, and 7 bases lay between the germline ends. This CDR3 spans 11 amino acids. The germline CDR1 and CDR2 sequences are LNHDA and SQIVND (reference sequence). In nucleotides, the CDR3 is TGTGCCAGTAGTATCGGGACAGAGCAGTTCTTC. This gives the protein CASSIGTEQFF.

This chain connects TRBV7-9 to TRBJ2-1, with 10 nucleotides matching TRBD2. Germline V gene data show CDR1 as SEHNR and CDR2 as FQNEAQ (reference sequence). CDR3 length equals 17 residues. Trimming removed 4 bases from V and 0 bases from J; junction bases left unmatched: 6. The CDR3 reads CASSSGLAVSSYNEQFF. In nucleotides, the CDR3 is TGTGCCAGCAGCTCAGGACTAGCGGTTAGCTCCTACAATGAGCAGTTCTTC. Combining the CDR3 with reference TRBV7-9 and TRBJ2-1 gives the whole variable domain DTGVSQNPRHKITKRGQNVTFRCDPISEHNRLYWYRQTLGQGPEFLTYFQNEAQLEKSRLLSDRFSAERPKGSFSTLEIQRTEQGDSAMYLCASSSGLAVSSYNEQFFGPGTRLTVL.

This chain links TRBV7-3 with TRBJ1-2; TRBD1 might be the D (5 bases). V was trimmed by 2 bases and J by 3 bases, leaving 13 bases between them. Germline V gene sequence: CDR1 SGHTA, CDR2 FQGTGA. This CDR3 contains 15 residues. CDR3 sequence: CASSLGPGDYYGYTF. The CDR3 DNA reads TGTGCCAGCAGCTTAGGCCCGGGGGATTACTATGGCTACACCTTC. The full variable domain, its missing parts supplied by reference TRBV7-3 and TRBJ1-2, is GAGVSQTPSNKVTEKGKYVELRCDPISGHTALYWYRQSLGQGPEFLIYFQGTGAADDSGLPNDRFFAVRPEGSVSTLKIQRTERGDSAVYLCASSLGPGDYYGYTFGSGTRLTVV.

The V gene is TRBV4-2, the J gene TRBJ2-3, with unresolved D. CDR1 and CDR2 from the germline V gene are LGHNA and YNFKEQ. V was cut by 0 bases and J by 6 bases, with 7 bases left in between. The CDR3 spans 13 residues. CDR3 DNA sequence: TGTGCCAGCAGCCAAGATATGGCGGATACGCAGTATTTT. As protein: CASSQDMADTQYF.

The CDR3 loop reads CASSFGLGGTQYF. The CDR3 DNA follows: TGTGCCAGCAGCTTTGGACTGGGCGGGACCCAGTACTTC. The chain joins TRBV5-6 to TRBJ2-5, with D perhaps matching TRBD2 (5 bases). CDR1 and CDR2 (germline): SGHDT, YYEEEE. V was pared by 2 bases and J by 7 bases, with 12 bases between. The CDR3 is made up of 13 amino acids.

The chain joins TRBV29-1 to TRBJ2-7, with D hard to call. Between the trimmed V and J ends, which lost 3 bases and 7 bases, there was a span of 13 bases. Looked up from germline, CDR1 is SQVTM and CDR2 is ANQGSEA. The CDR3 is made up of 12 amino acids. The CDR3 is CSVEGSSPEQYF. Written as DNA, the CDR3 is TGCAGCGTTGAGGGATCTTCTCCGGAGCAGTACTTC.

CDR3 residues: CSAQWRGSYGYTF. Here the CDR3 DNA reads TGCAGCGCCCAATGGCGGGGGAGCTATGGCTACACCTTC. The V gene is TRBV29-1, the J gene TRBJ1-2; possibly TRBD1 for D (5 bases). Trimming removed 7 bases from V and 4 bases from J, with 16 bases in between. The CDR3 is made up of 13 amino acids. Germline lookup yields CDR1 SQVTM and CDR2 ANQGSEA.

The J gene is TRBJ2-3, the V gene TRBV29-1, with 8 bases identical to TRBD1. The length of the CDR3 is 14 residues. In germline, CDR1 is SQVTM, CDR2 ANQGSEA. V dropped 6 bases and J dropped 4; count of bases not matched to a gene: 9. CDR3 loop: CSVEDREVADTQYF. The CDR3 DNA follows: TGCAGCGTCGAGGACAGGGAGGTAGCAGATACGCAGTATTTT.

The rearrangement uses TRBV6-1 and TRBJ2-6, with D tentatively TRBD1 (5 bases). This CDR3 is 17 amino acids long. With 4 bases removed from V and 6 bases from J, the gap between germline ends came to 19 bases. Germline CDR1 is MNHNS and CDR2 is SASEGT. The CDR3 loop is CASSAKAQGSMANVLTF. The CDR3 DNA sequence: TGTGCCAGCAGTGCCAAGGCCCAGGGTTCTATGGCCAACGTCCTGACTTTC.

This clone showed up just once. The chain is built from TRBV5-5 and TRBJ1-4; the D gene is possibly TRBD1 (6 bases). Germline-derived CDR1 and CDR2 are SGHKS and YYEKEE (reference sequence). Trimming removed 0 bases from V and 7 bases from J, with 13 bases in between. The CDR3 runs 15 residues. CDR3 region: CASSLAGRGSEKLFF. The DNA of the CDR3 is TGTGCCAGCAGCTTGGCGGGCAGGGGAAGTGAAAAACTGTTTTTT.

The CDR3 is CASSRPEAGGLRSQYF. CDR3 bases: TGTGCCAGCAGTCGGCCAGAAGCGGGGGGGCTACGGAGTCAGTACTTC. The gene calls are TRBV28 and TRBJ2-7; 10 bases line up with TRBD2. Germline V gene data show CDR1 as MDHEN and CDR2 as SYDVKM. V shed 5 bases, J shed 10 bases, and the junction held 17 bases outside the gene matches. CDR3 length: 16 amino acids.